A single sample is the source of the 15 T cell receptor beta chains below, sequenced in a study of T cells in Graves' hyperthyroidism and ophthalmopathy. TCR beta CDR3 regions were amplified from RNA. HTBI primers were employed in a first-round RT-PCR of the TCR CDR3. A single record per CDR3 protein comes from TCRdb applying MiXCR to the multiplex PCR reads. This table holds hundreds of thousands of distinct CDR3 sequences, roughly 14% found once. The sequenced sample was blood. The receptors come from a woman in her forties with Graves' ophthalmopathy.

This clonotype was counted at least ten times. CDR3 sequence reads: CAISELAGETQYF. CDR3 coding DNA: TGTGCCATCAGTGAGCTAGCGGGAGAGACCCAGTACTTC. The rearrangement links TRBV10-3 to TRBJ2-5, with TRBD2 matching over 8 bases. This CDR3 region has 13 residues. Germline CDR1 ENHRY, CDR2 SYGVKD. The junction had 0 bases not matched to a gene; V was cut back by 2 bases and J by 4 bases.

This clonotype appeared a single time. The chain couples TRBV12-3 or TRBV12-4 to TRBJ1-5; D gene unclear. This CDR3 is 16 amino acids long. The V end lost 6 bases, the J end lost 2 bases, and 17 bases lay between the germline ends. The CDR3: CASSLSGGWGNQPQHF. DNA for the CDR3: TGTGCCAGCAGCCTCTCCGGCGGGTGGGGCAATCAGCCCCAGCATTTT.

This clonotype was counted at least ten times. This chain joins TRBV7-2 and TRBJ1-2; 10 bases align to TRBD1. The length of the CDR3 is 15 residues. From germline, CDR1 is SGHTA and CDR2 FQGNSA. Unmatched junction bases numbered 5, after V lost 5 bases and J lost 2 bases. The CDR3 sequence: CASSAGQGTNYGYTF. CDR3 in DNA: TGTGCCAGCAGCGCGGGACAGGGGACCAACTATGGCTACACCTTC.

The chain has TRBV20-1 and TRBJ2-7; D perhaps matches TRBD2 (6 bases). Germline V gene lookup returns CDR1 DFQATT and CDR2 SNEGSKA (reference sequence). Trimming pared 1 base from V and 4 bases from J, leaving 23 bases between. This CDR3 comprises 17 residues. CDR3 sequence reads: CSARGGERRTSYYEQYF. In DNA form, the CDR3 reads TGCAGTGCTAGAGGGGGGGAGCGGAGGACCTCCTATTACGAGCAGTACTTC.

There are many counts of this clonotype. This chain links TRBV12-3 or TRBV12-4 with TRBJ1-1, with D hard to call. With 3 bases removed from V and 1 base from J, the gap between germline ends came to 6 bases. The CDR3 loop spans 13 amino acids. CDR3 amino acids: CASSFQANTEAFF. CDR3 DNA: TGTGCCAGCAGTTTCCAGGCGAACACTGAAGCTTTCTTT.

This clonotype was counted only a few times. The chain uses TRBV24-1 and TRBJ2-2; a weak D match, TRBD1 (6 bases). CDR3 size: 15 residues. V was clipped by 4 bases and J by 7 bases, with 15 bases between them. The germline CDR1 and CDR2 sequences are KGHDR and SFDVKD. CDR3 sequence (DNA): TGTGCCACCAGTGACCCGGACAGAAACGTCGGGGAGCTGTTTTTT. It encodes CATSDPDRNVGELFF.

This clonotype turned up a few times. V gene TRBV18 combines with J gene TRBJ1-3; D uncertain. This CDR3 comprises 14 residues. Germline values: CDR1 KGHSH, CDR2 LQKENI. Trimming stripped 2 bases from V and 2 bases from J, with 7 bases between. In DNA, the CDR3 is TGTGCCAGCTCACCAGAGACACCTGGAAACACCATATATTTT. This encodes CASSPETPGNTIYF.

This clonotype was seen repeatedly, ten times or more. This CDR3 is CASNPRGITYEQYF. CDR3 bases: TGTGCCAGCAACCCGAGGGGGATAACCTACGAGCAGTACTTC. The chain links TRBV28 to TRBJ2-7, with D tentatively TRBD1 (6 bases). Trimming removed 7 bases at V and 2 bases at J, with 15 bases between. Germline assignment: CDR1 MDHEN and CDR2 SYDVKM. This CDR3 is built from 14 residues. The full variable domain, in which reference TRBV28 and TRBJ2-7 provide the parts outside the CDR3, is DVKVTQSSRYLVKRTGEKVFLECVQDMDHENMFWYRQDPGLGLRLIYFSYDVKMKEKGDIPEGYSVSREKKERFSLILESASTNQTSMYLCASNPRGITYEQYFGPGTRLTVT.

This sequence joins TRBV6-5 and TRBJ2-7, with TRBD1 matching 10 bases. Trimming cost V 4 bases and J 5 bases; bases outside gene matches: 5. The CDR3 sequence is 14 residues long. Germline-derived CDR1 and CDR2 are MNHEY and SVGAGI. This CDR3 is CASSLGQGPNEQYF. CDR3 nucleotides: TGTGCCAGCAGTTTGGGACAGGGGCCAAACGAGCAGTACTTC.

Turning to this clonotype: The junction departs from germline at one end; a sequencing error may be responsible. The gene calls are TRBV25-1 and TRBJ1-1; maybe TRBD1 (6 bases). Germline V gene sequence: CDR1 MGHDK, CDR2 SYGVNS. This CDR3 spans 11 amino acids. The CDR3 protein is CASRRGAEVFF. The CDR3 DNA follows: TGTGCCAGCAGAAGGGGGGCGGAAGTTTTCTTT.

To note about this clonotype: This likely comes from a read error, as the CDR3 has no conserved phenylalanine or tryptophan at its end. The DNA is omitted, as the CDR3 cannot be located on it reliably, and the CDR3 follows TCRdb's listing. The chain carries TRBV7-9 and TRBJ1-1. With termini counted, the CDR3 has 13 amino acids. Per germline, CDR1 SEHNR and CDR2 FQNEAQ (reference sequence). This CDR3 reads CASSLGTAVYPTL.

At least ten counts were recorded for this clonotype. This chain joins TRBV11-2 and TRBJ2-7; D not resolved. The CDR3 is made up of 15 amino acids. The V gene lost 1 base and the J gene lost 3 bases, with 13 bases spanning the gap. The germline V gene has CDR1 SGHAT and CDR2 FQNNGV. As DNA, the CDR3 is TGTGCCAGCAGCTTAGGGCCCACGTCCCTCTACGAGCAGTACTTC. Its protein product is CASSLGPTSLYEQYF.

This clonotype was detected a few times. The rearrangement uses TRBV30 and TRBJ2-4; 10 positions agree with TRBD1. Germline assignment: CDR1 GTSNPN and CDR2 SVGIG (reference sequence). The CDR3 sequence is 13 residues long. Unmatched junction bases numbered 8, after V lost 8 bases and J lost 7 bases. The CDR3 loop is CATAGQGGNIQYF. The DNA of the CDR3 is TGTGCCACAGCCGGACAGGGGGGGAACATTCAGTACTTC.

This clonotype was seen at least ten times. The chain has TRBV28 and TRBJ2-7; possible D gene TRBD1, 6 bases. The CDR3 extends over 15 amino acids. Germline CDR1 and CDR2: MDHEN and SYDVKM. Trimming shortened V by 3 bases and J by 3 bases, and 15 bases separated the two germline ends. CDR3 sequence: CASSFGGRGGYEQYF. CDR3 nucleotide sequence: TGTGCCAGCAGTTTTGGTGGACGAGGGGGCTACGAGCAGTACTTC.

The chain uses TRBV20-1 and TRBJ1-6; 8 nucleotides align to TRBD1. The CDR3 sequence is 15 residues long. The V segment lost 1 base and the J segment 3 bases; nucleotides outside the gene matches: 2. From germline, CDR1 is DFQATT and CDR2 SNEGSKA (reference sequence). In DNA, the CDR3 is TGCAGTGCTAGAGTACAGGGGGTCTATAATTCACCCCTCCACTTT. Translated: CSARVQGVYNSPLHF.